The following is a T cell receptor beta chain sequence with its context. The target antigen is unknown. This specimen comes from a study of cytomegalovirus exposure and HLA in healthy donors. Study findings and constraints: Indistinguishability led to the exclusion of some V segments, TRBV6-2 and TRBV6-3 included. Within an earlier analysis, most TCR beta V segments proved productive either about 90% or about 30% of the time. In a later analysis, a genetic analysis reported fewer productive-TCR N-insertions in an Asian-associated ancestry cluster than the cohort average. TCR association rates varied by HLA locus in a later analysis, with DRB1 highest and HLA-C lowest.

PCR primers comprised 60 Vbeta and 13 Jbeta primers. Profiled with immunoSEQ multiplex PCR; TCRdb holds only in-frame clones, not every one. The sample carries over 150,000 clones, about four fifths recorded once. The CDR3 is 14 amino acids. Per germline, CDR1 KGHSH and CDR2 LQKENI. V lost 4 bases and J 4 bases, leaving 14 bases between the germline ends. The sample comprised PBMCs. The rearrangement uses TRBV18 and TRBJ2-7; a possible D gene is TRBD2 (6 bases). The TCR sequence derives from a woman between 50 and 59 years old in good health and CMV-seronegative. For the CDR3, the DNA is TGTGCCAGCTCACGGGAGGCGGGGACTTACGAGCAGTACTTC. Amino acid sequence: CASSREAGTYEQYF.